Sequencing of this T cell receptor beta chain was carried out in a study of T cells in Graves' hyperthyroidism and ophthalmopathy. General observations from the study: Ophthalmopathy got predicted by the model a median 6.5 months before its onset.

Exclusions: uncontrolled infection, other autoimmune disease, pregnancy, lactation. Amplified regions were TCR beta CDR3 sequences from RNA transcripts. The TCR CDR3 first-round RT-PCR relied on the HTBI primer set. TCRdb independently ran MiXCR on the multiplex PCR reads; one entry per CDR3 protein. The repertoire has about 620,000 distinct CDR3 sequences, roughly 17% of them found once; the top ten carry around 3.9%. Germline CDR1 ENHRY, CDR2 SYGVKD. The V end was cut by 4 bases, the J end by 6 bases, with 19 bases between. The CDR3 runs 16 residues. As regards this clonotype: As yet, its antigen is unknown.

The sequenced sample consisted of blood. The source is a woman aged 25 to 39 with Graves' hyperthyroidism. This chain joins TRBV10-3 and TRBJ1-5; D perhaps matches TRBD1 (5 bases). CDR3 bases: TGTGCCATCAGTGGAGGAGGCAGGGTAGACAGTCAGCCCCAGCATTTT. Translating it yields CAISGGGRVDSQPQHF.